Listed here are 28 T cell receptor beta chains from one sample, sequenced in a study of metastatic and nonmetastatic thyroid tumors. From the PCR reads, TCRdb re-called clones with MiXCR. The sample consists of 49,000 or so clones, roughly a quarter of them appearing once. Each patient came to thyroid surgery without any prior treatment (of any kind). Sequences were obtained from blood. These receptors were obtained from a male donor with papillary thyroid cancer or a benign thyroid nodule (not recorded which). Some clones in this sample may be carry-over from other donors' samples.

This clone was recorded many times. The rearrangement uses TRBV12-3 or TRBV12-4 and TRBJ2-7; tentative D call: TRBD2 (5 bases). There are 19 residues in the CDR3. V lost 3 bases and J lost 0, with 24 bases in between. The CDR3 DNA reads TGTGCCAGCAGTTTCCGTGGACTCCCTTTGGCAGTGATCTCCTACGAGCAGTACTTC. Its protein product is CASSFRGLPLAVISYEQYF.

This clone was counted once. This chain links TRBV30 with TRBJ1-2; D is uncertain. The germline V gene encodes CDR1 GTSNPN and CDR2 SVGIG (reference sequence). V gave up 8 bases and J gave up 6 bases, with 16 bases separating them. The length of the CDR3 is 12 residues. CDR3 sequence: CAHNDGGNGYTF. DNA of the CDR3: TGTGCCCATAACGACGGCGGGAATGGCTACACCTTC.

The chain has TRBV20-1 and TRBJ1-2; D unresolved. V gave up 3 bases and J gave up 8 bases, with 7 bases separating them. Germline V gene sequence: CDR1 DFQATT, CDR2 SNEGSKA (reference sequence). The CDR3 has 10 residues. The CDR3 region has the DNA TGCAGTGCTAGGGACGGAGGCTACACCTTC. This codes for CSARDGGYTF.

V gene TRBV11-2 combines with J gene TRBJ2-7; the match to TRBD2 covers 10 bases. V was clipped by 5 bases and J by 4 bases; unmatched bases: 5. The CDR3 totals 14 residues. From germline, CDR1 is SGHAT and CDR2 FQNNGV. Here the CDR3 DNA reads TGTGCCAGCAGCCAGCTAGCGGGGGAATACGAGCAGTACTTC. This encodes CASSQLAGEYEQYF.

The CDR3 DNA is TGTGCCAGCAGCTCCCGACAGGGGCGATCCTACGAGCAGTACTTC. Its protein product is CASSSRQGRSYEQYF. The chain is built from TRBV7-2 and TRBJ2-7; 8 bases are a match to TRBD1. The CDR3 is 15 residues long. Per germline, CDR1 SGHTA and CDR2 FQGNSA. The V gene end was trimmed by 4 bases and the J gene end by 1 base; junction bases not matched to a gene: 6.

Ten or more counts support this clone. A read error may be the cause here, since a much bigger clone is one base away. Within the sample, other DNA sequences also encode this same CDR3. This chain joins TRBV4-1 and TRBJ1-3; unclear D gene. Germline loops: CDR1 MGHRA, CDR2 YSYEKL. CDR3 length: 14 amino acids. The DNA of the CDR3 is TGCGCCACGTCGACGGCGGACTCTGGGAACACCATATATTTT. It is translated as CATSTADSGNTIYF.

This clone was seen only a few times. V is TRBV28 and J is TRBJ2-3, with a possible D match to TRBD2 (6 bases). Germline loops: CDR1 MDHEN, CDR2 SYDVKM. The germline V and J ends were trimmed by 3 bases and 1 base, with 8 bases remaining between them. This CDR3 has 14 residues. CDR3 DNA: TGTGCCAGCAGTTTCTTAGCGGGCACAGATACGCAGTATTTT. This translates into CASSFLAGTDTQYF.

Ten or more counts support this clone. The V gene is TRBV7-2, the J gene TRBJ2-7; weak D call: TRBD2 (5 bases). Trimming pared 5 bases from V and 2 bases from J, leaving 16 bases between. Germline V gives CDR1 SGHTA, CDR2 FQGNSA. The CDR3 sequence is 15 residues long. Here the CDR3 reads CASSAPGNPPYEQYF. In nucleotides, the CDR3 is TGTGCCAGCAGCGCGCCGGGAAATCCACCCTACGAGCAGTACTTC.

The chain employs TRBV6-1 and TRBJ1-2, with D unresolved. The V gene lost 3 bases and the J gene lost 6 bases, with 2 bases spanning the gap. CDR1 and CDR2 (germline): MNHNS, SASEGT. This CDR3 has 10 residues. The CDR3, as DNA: TGTGCCAGCAGTGAGGATGGCTACACCTTC. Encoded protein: CASSEDGYTF.

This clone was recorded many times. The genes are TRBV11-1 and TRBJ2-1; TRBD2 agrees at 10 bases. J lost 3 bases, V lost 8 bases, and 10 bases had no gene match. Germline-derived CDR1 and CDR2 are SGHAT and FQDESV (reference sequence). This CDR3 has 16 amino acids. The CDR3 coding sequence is TGTGCCAGCCTAAGTCTAGCGGGAGTTTACTACAATGAGCAGTTCTTC. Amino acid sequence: CASLSLAGVYYNEQFF.

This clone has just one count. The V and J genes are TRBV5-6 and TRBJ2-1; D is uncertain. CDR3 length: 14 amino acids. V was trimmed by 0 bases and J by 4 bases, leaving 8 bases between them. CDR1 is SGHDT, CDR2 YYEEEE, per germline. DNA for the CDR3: TGTGCCAGCAGCTTGGCGGAGTGGTACAATGAGCAGTTCTTC. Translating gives CASSLAEWYNEQFF.

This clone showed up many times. The CDR3: CASSQARGALENEQFF. The CDR3, as DNA: TGTGCCAGCAGCCAAGCCCGGGGAGCCTTGGAGAATGAGCAGTTCTTC. The chain has TRBV4-2 and TRBJ2-1, with a possible D match to TRBD2 (5 bases). Germline CDR1 LGHNA, CDR2 YNFKEQ. The CDR3 spans 16 residues. V dropped 1 base and J dropped 7 bases, with 17 bases sitting between them.

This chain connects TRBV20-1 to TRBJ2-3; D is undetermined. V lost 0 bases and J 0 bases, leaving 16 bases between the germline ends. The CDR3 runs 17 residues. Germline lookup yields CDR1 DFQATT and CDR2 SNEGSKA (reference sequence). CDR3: CSARDPSWQASTDTQYF. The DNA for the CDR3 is TGCAGTGCTAGAGATCCGTCTTGGCAGGCTAGCACAGATACGCAGTATTTT.

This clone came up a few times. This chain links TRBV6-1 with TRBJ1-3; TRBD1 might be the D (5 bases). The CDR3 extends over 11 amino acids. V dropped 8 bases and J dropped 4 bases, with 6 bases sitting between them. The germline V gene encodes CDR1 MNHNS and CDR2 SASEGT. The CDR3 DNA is TGTGCCAGCTGGGGGGGAAACACCATATATTTT. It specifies CASWGGNTIYF.

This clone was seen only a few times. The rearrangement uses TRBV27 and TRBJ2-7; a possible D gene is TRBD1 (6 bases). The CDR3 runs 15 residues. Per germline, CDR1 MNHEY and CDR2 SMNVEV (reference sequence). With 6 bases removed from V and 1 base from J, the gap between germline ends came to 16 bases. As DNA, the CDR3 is TGTGCCAGCAGGGCTAGCAGGGGCGGGTCCTACGAGCAGTACTTC. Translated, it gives CASRASRGGSYEQYF.

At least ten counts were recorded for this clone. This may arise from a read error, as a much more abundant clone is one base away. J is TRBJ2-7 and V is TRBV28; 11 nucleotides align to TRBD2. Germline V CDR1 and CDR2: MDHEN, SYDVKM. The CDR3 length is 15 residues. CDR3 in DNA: TGTGCCAGCAGTTTAGCTAGCGGGGGGACCTACGGGCAGTACTTC. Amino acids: CASSLASGGTYGQYF.

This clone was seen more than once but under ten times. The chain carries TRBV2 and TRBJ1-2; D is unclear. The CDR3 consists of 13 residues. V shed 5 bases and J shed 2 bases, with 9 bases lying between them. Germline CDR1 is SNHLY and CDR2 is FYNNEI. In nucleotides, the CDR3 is TGTGCCAGCAGTAGTGACATGAACTATGGCTACACCTTC. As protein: CASSSDMNYGYTF.

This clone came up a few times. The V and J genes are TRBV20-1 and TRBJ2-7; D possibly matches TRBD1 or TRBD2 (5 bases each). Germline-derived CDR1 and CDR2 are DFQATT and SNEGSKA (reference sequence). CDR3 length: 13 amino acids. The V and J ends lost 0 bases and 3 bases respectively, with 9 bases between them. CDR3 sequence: CSARDLRGYEQYF. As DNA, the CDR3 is TGCAGTGCTAGAGATCTGAGGGGCTACGAGCAGTACTTC.

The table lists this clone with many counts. The CDR3 nucleotides read TGTGCCAGTAGTTTGGCCGGGACACCTAGCAATCAGCCCCAGCATTTT. This sequence encodes CASSLAGTPSNQPQHF. This sequence joins TRBV19 and TRBJ1-5; weak D call: TRBD1 (6 bases). This CDR3 has 16 amino acids. The germline CDR1 and CDR2 sequences are LNHDA and SQIVND (reference sequence). The V and J ends lost 5 bases and 0 bases respectively, with 14 bases between them.

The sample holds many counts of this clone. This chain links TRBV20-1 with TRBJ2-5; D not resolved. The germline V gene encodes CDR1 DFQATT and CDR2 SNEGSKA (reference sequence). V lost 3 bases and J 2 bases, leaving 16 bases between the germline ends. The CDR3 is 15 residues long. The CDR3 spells CSASSPAGGQETQYF. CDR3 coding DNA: TGCAGTGCTAGTTCGCCCGCAGGCGGACAAGAGACCCAGTACTTC.

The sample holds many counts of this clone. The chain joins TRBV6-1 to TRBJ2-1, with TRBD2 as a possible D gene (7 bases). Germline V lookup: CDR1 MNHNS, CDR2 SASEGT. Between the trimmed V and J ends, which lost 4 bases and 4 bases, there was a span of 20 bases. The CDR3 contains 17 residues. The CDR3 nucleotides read TGTGCCAGCAGTGCTTGGGGGGCGGGGGCCCAGTACAATGAGCAGTTCTTC. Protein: CASSAWGAGAQYNEQFF.

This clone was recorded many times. Here the CDR3 reads CASMRDREYNEQFF. Written as DNA, the CDR3 is TGTGCCAGCATGCGAGACAGGGAATACAATGAGCAGTTCTTC. The chain is built from TRBV7-9 and TRBJ2-1, with 7 bases identical to TRBD1. Germline CDR1 reads SEHNR; CDR2 reads FQNEAQ (reference sequence). The CDR3 totals 14 residues. Trimming removed 7 bases from V and 4 bases from J; junction bases left unmatched: 7.

The CDR3 sequence is CASSQGGMGRTEAFF. The CDR3 region has the DNA TGTGCCAGCAGCCAAGGGGGTATGGGAAGAACTGAAGCTTTCTTT. The chain recombines TRBV14 with TRBJ1-1; D gene ambiguous. From germline, CDR1 is SGHDN and CDR2 FVKESK. The CDR3 has 15 amino acids. The V and J ends lost 1 base and 5 bases respectively, with 14 bases between them.

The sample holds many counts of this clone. CDR3 sequence (DNA): TGCAGTGCCTGGGGGGTTAACACTGAAGCTTTCTTT. It yields the protein CSAWGVNTEAFF. The V and J genes are TRBV20-1 and TRBJ1-1; tentative D call: TRBD1 (5 bases). The V end lost 6 bases, the J end lost 2 bases, and 10 bases lay between the germline ends. This CDR3 has 12 amino acids. Germline-derived CDR1 and CDR2 are DFQATT and SNEGSKA (reference sequence).

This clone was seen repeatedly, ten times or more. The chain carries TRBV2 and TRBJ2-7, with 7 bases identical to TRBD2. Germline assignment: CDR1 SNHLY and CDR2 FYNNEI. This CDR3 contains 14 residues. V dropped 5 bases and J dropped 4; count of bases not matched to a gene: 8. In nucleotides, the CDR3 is TGTGCCAGCAGTCCCGGACTAGGGCGATACGAGCAGTACTTC. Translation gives CASSPGLGRYEQYF.

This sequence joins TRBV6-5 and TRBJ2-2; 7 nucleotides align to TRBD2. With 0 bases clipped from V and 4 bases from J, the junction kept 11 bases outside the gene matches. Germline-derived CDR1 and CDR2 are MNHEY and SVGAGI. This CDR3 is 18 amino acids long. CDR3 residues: CASSYSGGFEASTGELFF. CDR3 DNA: TGTGCCAGCAGTTACTCGGGAGGGTTTGAGGCTAGCACCGGGGAGCTGTTTTTT.

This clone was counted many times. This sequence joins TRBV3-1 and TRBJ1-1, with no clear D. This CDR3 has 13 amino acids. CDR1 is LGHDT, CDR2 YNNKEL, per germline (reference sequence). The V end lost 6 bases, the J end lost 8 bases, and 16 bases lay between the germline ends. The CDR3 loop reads CASSRNWDREAFF. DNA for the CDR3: TGTGCCAGCAGTCGTAACTGGGATAGGGAAGCTTTCTTT.

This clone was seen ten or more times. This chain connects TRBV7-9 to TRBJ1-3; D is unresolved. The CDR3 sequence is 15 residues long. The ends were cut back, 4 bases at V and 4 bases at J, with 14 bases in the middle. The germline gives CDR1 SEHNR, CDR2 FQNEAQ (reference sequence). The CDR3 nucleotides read TGTGCCAGCAGCTCTATAGATGAATTCGGAAACACCATATATTTT. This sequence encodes CASSSIDEFGNTIYF.